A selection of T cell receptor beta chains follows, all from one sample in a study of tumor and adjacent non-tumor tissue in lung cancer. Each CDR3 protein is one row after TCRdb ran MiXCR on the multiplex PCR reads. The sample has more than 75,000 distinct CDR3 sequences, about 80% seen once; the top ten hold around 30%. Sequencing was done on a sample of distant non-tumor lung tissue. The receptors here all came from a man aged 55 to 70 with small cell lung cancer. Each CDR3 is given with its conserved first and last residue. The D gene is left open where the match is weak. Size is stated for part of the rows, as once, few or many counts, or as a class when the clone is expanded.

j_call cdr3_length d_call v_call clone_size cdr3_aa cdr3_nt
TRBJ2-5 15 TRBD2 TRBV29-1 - CSVEDLTREGETQYF TGCAGCGTTGAAGATCTTACGAGGGAGGGCGAAACCCAGTACTTC
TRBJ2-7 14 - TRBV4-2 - CAISHDPEVYEQYF TGTGCCATCAGCCATGACCCGGAGGTCTACGAGCAGTACTTC
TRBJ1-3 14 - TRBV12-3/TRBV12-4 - CASSLGVLGNTIYF TGTGCCAGCAGTTTAGGAGTTCTTGGAAACACTATATATTTT
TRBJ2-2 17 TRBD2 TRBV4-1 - CVSSSRSSGTNTGELFF TGCGTCAGCAGCTCCCGGTCTAGCGGGACTAACACCGGGGAGCTGTTTTTT
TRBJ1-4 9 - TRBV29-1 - CSVATDLFF TGCAGCGTTGCAACGGACCTGTTTTTT
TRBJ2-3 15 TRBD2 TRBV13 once CASSPSGLSTDTRYF TGTGCCAGCAGCCCTAGCGGGCTAAGCACAGATACGCGATATTTT
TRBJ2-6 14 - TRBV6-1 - CANSPGGGANVLTF TGTGCCAATAGCCCTGGGGGTGGGGCCAACGTCCTGACTTTC
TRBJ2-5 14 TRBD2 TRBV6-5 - CASSYCGGGETQYF TGTGCCAGCAGTTATTGCGGGGGGGGGGAGACCCAGTACTTC
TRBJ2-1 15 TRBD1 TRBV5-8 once CASSTRGQGVNEQFF TGTGCCAGTAGCACGAGGGGACAGGGAGTCAATGAGCAGTTCTTC
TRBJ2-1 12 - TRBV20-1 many CSARAFYNEQFF TGCAGTGCTAGAGCCTTCTACAATGAGCAGTTCTTC
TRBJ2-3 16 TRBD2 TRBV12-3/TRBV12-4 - CVSSFPSSGITNTQYF TGTGTCAGCAGTTTCCCGAGTAGCGGGATCACAAATACGCAGTATTTT
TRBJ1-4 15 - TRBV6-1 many CASSAMTGGGEKLFF TGTGCCAGCAGTGCTATGACGGGAGGTGGTGAAAAACTGTTTTTT
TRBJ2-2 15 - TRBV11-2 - CASSLVPLGTGELFF TGTGCCAGCAGCTTAGTCCCACTGGGCACCGGGGAGCTGTTTTTT
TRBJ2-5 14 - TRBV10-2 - CTSSESATGLSQYF TGCACCAGCAGTGAGTCGGCTACCGGTCTGTCCCAGTACTTC
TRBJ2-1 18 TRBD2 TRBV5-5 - CASSLGGLAVGSYNEQFF TGTGCCAGCAGCTTGGGAGGGCTAGCGGTGGGCTCCTACAATGAGCAATTCTTC
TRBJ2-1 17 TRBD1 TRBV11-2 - CASCSEGMRQGRNEQFF TGTGCCAGCTGCTCAGAGGGAATGAGACAGGGGAGGAATGAGCAGTTCTTC
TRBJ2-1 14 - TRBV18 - CASSQTGQYNEQFF TGTGCCAGCTCACAAACGGGGCAGTACAATGAGCAGTTCTTC
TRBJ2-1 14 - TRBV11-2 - CASNLEAGFVEQLF TGTGCCAGCAACTTAGAGGCAGGGTTCGTTGAGCAGCTCTTC
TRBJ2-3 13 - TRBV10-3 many CAISEDGADTQYF TGTGCCATCAGTGAGGATGGAGCAGATACGCAGTATTTT
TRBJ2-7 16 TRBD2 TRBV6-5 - CASSTNTSGTSYEQYF TGTGCCAGCAGTACAAACACTAGCGGGACTTCCTACGAGCAGTACTTC
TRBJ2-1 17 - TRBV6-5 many CASSYSKWGNQHNEQFF TGTGCCAGCAGTTACTCGAAGTGGGGGAATCAACACAATGAGCAGTTCTTC
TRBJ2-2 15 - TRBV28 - CASTQEGAGSGELFF TGTGCCAGCACCCAAGAGGGGGCGGGGAGCGGGGAGCTGTTTTTC
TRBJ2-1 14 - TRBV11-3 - CASSLIGGYNEQFF TGTGCCAGTAGCTTGATCGGAGGGTACAATGAGCAGTTCTTC
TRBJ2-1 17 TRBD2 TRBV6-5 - CAGSYSSTSGPLNEQFF TGTGCCGGCAGTTACTCGAGCACTAGCGGGCCTCTAAATGAGCAGTTCTTC
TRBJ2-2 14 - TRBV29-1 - CNVVSSLDTGEMFF TGCAACGTTGTTAGTAGTCTGGACACCGGGGAGATGTTTTTT
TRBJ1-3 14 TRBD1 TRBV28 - CAINGTDSGNTIYF TGTGCCATAAATGGGACAGACTCTGGAAACACCATATATTTT
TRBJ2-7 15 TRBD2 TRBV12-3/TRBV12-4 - CASSPRSGRAYEHYF TGTGCCAGCAGTCCCCGAAGTGGGAGGGCCTACGAGCACTACTTC
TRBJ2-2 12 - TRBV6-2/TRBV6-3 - CASSSLAGKLFF TGTGCAAGCAGTTCACTAGCTGGGAAGCTGTTTTTT
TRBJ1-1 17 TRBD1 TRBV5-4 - CTSSLRGTGVMNTEAFF TGTACCAGCAGCTTGCGAGGGACAGGGGTCATGAACACCGAAGCTTTCTTT
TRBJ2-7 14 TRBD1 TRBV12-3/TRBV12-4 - CPSSLRGTGYEQYF TGTCCCAGCAGCCTCAGGGGGACGGGCTACGAGCAGTACTTC
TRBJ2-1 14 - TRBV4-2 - CANCQESFGYEQFF TGTGCCAACTGCCAAGAGTCGTTCGGATATGAGCAGTTCTTC
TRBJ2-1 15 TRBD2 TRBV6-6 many CASSGLAGLGNEQFF TGTGCCAGCAGTGGACTAGCGGGCTTAGGGAATGAGCAGTTCTTC
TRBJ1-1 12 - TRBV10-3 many CAIRTNGIEAFF TGTGCCATCAGGACAAACGGCATTGAAGCTTTCTTT
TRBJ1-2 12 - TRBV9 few CASSVDGDGYTF TGTGCCAGCAGCGTAGATGGAGATGGCTACACTTTC
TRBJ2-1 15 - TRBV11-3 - CASSPSEVTYNQQFF TGTGCCAGCAGCCCTAGCGAGGTAACCTACAATCAGCAGTTCTTC
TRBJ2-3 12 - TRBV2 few CASSEERDTQYF TGTGCCAGCAGTGAAGAAAGAGATACGCAGTATTTT
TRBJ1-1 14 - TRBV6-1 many CASFPMDGNTEAFF TGTGCCAGCTTCCCAATGGACGGGAACACTGAAGCTTTCTTT
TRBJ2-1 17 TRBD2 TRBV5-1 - CASSLDLAGGPLKEQFF TGCGCCAGCAGCTTGGATCTGGCGGGAGGGCCATTAAAAGAGCAGTTCTTC
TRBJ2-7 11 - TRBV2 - CVSTLSYEQYF TGTGTCAGCACTCTTTCCTACGAGCAGTACTTC
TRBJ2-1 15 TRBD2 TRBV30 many CAWSRTSGTYNEQFF TGTGCCTGGAGTAGGACTAGCGGAACCTACAATGAGCAGTTCTTC
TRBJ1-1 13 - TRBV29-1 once CSGRGGGNTEAFF TGCAGTGGAAGAGGGGGGGGGAACACTGAAGCTTTCTTT
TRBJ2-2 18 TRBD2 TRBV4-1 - CANSQDRLAGGFTGELFF TGCGCCAACAGCCAAGATCGACTAGCGGGAGGATTCACCGGGGAGCTGTTTTTT
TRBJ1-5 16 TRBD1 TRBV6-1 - CASGTRTGKGNQPQHF TGTGCCAGCGGGACGCGGACAGGGAAGGGCAACCAGCCCCAGCATTTT
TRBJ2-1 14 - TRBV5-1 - CATSLSGTADEHFF TGCGCCACCAGCTTGAGCGGTACCGCCGATGAGCACTTCTTC
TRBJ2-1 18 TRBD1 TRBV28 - CATSSRYMDRELGNEQFF TGTGCCACCAGTTCGCGATATATGGACAGGGAACTAGGAAATGAGCAGTTCTTT
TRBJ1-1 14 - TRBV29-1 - CSAEKDYMITEAFF TGCAGCGCCGAAAAGGACTATATGATCACTGAAGCTTTCTTT
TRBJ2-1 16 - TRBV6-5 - CATSKASVIDYNEQFF TGTGCCACTTCTAAGGCAAGCGTGATCGATTACAATGAGCAGTTCTTC
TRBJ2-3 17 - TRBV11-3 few CASSGTESGSHTDAQYF TGTGCCAGCAGCGGAACAGAGAGCGGTTCCCACACAGATGCGCAGTATTTT
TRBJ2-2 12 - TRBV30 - CVWSGYGGELFF TGTGTCTGGAGTGGGTACGGCGGGGAGCTGTTTTTT
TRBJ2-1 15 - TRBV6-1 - CASWYWTDPDNEQFF TGTGCCAGCTGGTACTGGACAGACCCTGACAATGAGCAGTTCTTC
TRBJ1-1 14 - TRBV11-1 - CASRLDSLSTEAIF TGTGCCAGCAGGCTGGACAGCCTGAGCACTGAAGCTATCTTT
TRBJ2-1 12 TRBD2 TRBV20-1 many CSAGSSGRGQFF TGCAGTGCCGGGTCTAGCGGGAGGGGGCAGTTCTTC
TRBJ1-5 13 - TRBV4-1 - CTSNQGMSQPQHF TGTACCAGCAACCAGGGGATGTCTCAGCCCCAGCATTTT
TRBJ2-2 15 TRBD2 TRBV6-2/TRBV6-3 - CDSSQSGSLAGELFF TGTGACAGCAGCCAGAGCGGGAGTCTCGCCGGGGAGCTGTTTTTT